Detailed here is one T cell receptor beta chain. Its specificity is not known. Researchers report isolating at least 6.5 million PBMCs per sample. The data were taken from a study of blood T cells in healthy people across ages. At the level of the study: Template switching caught about one barcoded beta molecule for each two T cells. Study-level findings and limits: While age rose, TCR beta diversity per million T cells dropped in a roughly linear way.

The germline V gene has CDR1 SGHDN and CDR2 FVKESK. With V trimmed by 8 bases and J by 8 bases, 7 bases remained unmatched. The CDR3 totals 13 residues. The use of a sample-barcoded 5' primer and a J-beta primer mix characterized a second PCR of about 7 to 12 cycles. TCRdb re-called the 5' RACE reads through MiXCR, storing one row per CDR3 protein. Here the sample spans hundreds of thousands of distinct CDR3 sequences, around 24% being singletons. The same data also contributed to another study, on T cells of mothers and their children.

The origin of this receptor is a boy aged 10-17 years in good health. Input material: blood. V gene TRBV14 combines with J gene TRBJ1-4; 8 bases fit TRBD1. The CDR3 region is CASSDRVGEKLFF. For the CDR3, the DNA is TGTGCCAGCTCGGACAGGGTCGGGGAAAAACTGTTTTTT.